This entry concerns a single TCR beta chain. It lacks a known antigen. Nothing much larger sits one base from this clone, and base qualities are not available. This sample is part of a study of circulating and synovial CD4+ cells in juvenile arthritis (dated by TCRdb to 2014 to 2015). Concerning the study at large: Within each patient, the study compared the TCRbeta CDR3 repertoires of three groups: circulating HLA-DR+ CD4 T cells, bulk blood CD4 T cells, and synovial CD4 T cells. Repertoire sequencing was performed with the aim of confirming enrichment of synovial clonotypes in a circulating synovial-like CD4 T cell subset.

The sequenced samples were obtained from patients with active juvenile idiopathic arthritis. Sorting was carried out immediately after cells were thawed, and dead cells were excluded with Live/Dead Fixable Near-IR Stain. CDR1 SGHTA and CDR2 FQGNSA were looked up in the germline V gene. The germline V end is reduced by 7 bases and the J end by 5 bases; junction bases left unmatched: 9. Measured from the cysteine to the phenylalanine, the CDR3 is 16 residues long. The read is trimmed to its CDR3 DNA, 48 bases read in frame from base 1. The full study reports these points: CPL and bulk blood CD4 samples differed in T cell genome counts by at least an order of magnitude, so sample-size effects were addressed. Because overlap with synovium rose as sequencing depth increased, the measured fractions of shared clonotypes likely underestimated the overlap of the full repertoire. Circulating pathogenic-like lymphocytes clustered with synovial T cells and shared a substantially higher fraction of CDR3 sequences with synovium than bulk blood. Lower diversity was observed in synovial and circulating pathogenic-like lymphocyte repertoires than in bulk blood CD4 repertoires, and some CPL samples were found to be as oligoclonal as synovium. The difference between circulating pathogenic-like lymphocytes and bulk blood T cells was not detected by traditional Vbeta family usage analysis.

The library was produced with the immunoSEQ multiplex PCR assay. TCRbeta CDR3 sequencing was carried out by an external provider as a commercial service. The authors' pipeline ran thus. The analyses used productive nucleotide sequences together with amino acid sequences obtained by in silico translation. Diversity was quantified by Renyi entropy over a range of alpha values, with sample size equalised by taking the median of 200 repeated subsamples. Pairwise repertoire distance was calculated as one minus the Chao-modified Jaccard index, correcting for under-sampling, and used for clustering. Frequency-weighted overlap with synovial clonotypes was computed over 200 sample sizes, 200 draws without replacement each, and reported at the smaller sample's size. The immuneACCESS repertoire file appears here via TCRdb, limited to in-frame rearrangements. These files lack a portion of the clones; in checked studies, under half of the deficit traces to unresolved V genes, and the cause of the others is not known. The DNA was the basis for D and trimming; V, J and clone size are from that table. Recorded for this sample are around 32,000 clones; about 95% of them occurred a single time. The ten largest clones capture roughly 0.69% of the sample.

The sequence links TRBV7-2 to TRBJ2-2, with 11 bases matching TRBD1. The sequenced sample was CD4+ T cells from blood. The TCR was taken from a human donor with juvenile idiopathic arthritis. In nucleotide form, the sequence is TGTGCCAGCACCGGACAGGGGGCTTCAGGGACCGGGGAGCTGTTTTTT. This gives the protein CASTGQGASGTGELFF.